This record covers a single T cell receptor (beta chain). TCRdb passed the 5' RACE reads through MiXCR, listing each CDR3 protein once. The sample contains under 85,000 distinct CDR3 sequences, more than 10% of which appear only once. The record originates from a study of early T cells in non-severe SARS-CoV-2 infection. The sample here was whole blood, taken at baseline. The clonotype originates from an adult who was a healthcare worker with PCR-confirmed SARS-CoV-2 infection or an uninfected control (not recorded which). The donor label of this sample is uncertain.

CDR3 residues: CASSPEGGAQTQYF. DNA of the CDR3: TGTGCCAGCTCACCAGAAGGGGGGGCCCAGACCCAGTACTTC. The rearrangement links TRBV18 to TRBJ2-5; tentatively, D is TRBD2 (7 bases). CDR1 is KGHSH, CDR2 LQKENI, per germline. CDR3 length: 14 residues. V lost 2 bases and J 6 bases, leaving 13 bases between the germline ends.